The 4 T cell receptor beta chains in this list originate from one sample, sequenced in a study of T cells in Graves' hyperthyroidism and ophthalmopathy. RNA transcripts were the template for amplifying TCR beta CDR3 regions. When the TCR CDR3 underwent first-round RT-PCR, the HTBI primer set was used. TCRdb called the multiplex PCR reads again in MiXCR, with one record for every CDR3 protein. Among roughly 630,000 distinct CDR3 sequences listed, less than 20% were seen once. Sequences were obtained from blood. These receptors originate from a woman aged 30 to 39 with Graves' hyperthyroidism.

The DNA for the CDR3 is TGTGCCAGCAGCGGTACTAGCGGGAGAATCGATGAGCAGTTCTTC. Residues: CASSGTSGRIDEQFF. The chain carries TRBV9 and TRBJ2-1; 11 nucleotides align to TRBD2. CDR1 SGDLS and CDR2 YYNGEE come from the germline V gene. CDR3 length equals 15 residues. V trimming: 3 bases; J trimming: 8 bases; junction bases outside the gene matches: 7.

This clonotype was observed many times. The rearrangement links TRBV20-1 to TRBJ2-1; 12 nucleotides align to TRBD2. Germline CDR1 reads DFQATT; CDR2 reads SNEGSKA (reference sequence). CDR3 length equals 15 residues. V was pared by 7 bases and J by 5 bases, with 9 bases of the junction left unmatched. As DNA, the CDR3 is TGCAGTGTTCAAAGGACTAGCGGGACGAACAATGAGCAGTTCTTC. This gives the protein CSVQRTSGTNNEQFF.

This clonotype has ten or more counts. The J gene is TRBJ2-7, the V gene TRBV29-1; D gene unclear. V dropped 7 bases and J dropped 3 bases, with 19 bases sitting between them. The CDR3 has 14 residues. CDR1 and CDR2 from the germline V gene are SQVTM and ANQGSEA. The CDR3 sequence: CSGILPPPSYEQYF. CDR3 in DNA: TGCAGCGGAATCCTCCCCCCCCCTAGCTACGAGCAGTACTTC.

This clonotype has at least ten counts. The chain couples TRBV12-5 to TRBJ2-3; 9 bases line up with TRBD1. Trimming removed 1 base from V and 0 bases from J; junction bases left unmatched: 5. In germline, CDR1 is LGHNT, CDR2 FRNRAP. This CDR3 has 17 residues. CDR3: CASGLEQGALSTDTQYF. The CDR3 DNA follows: TGTGCTAGTGGTTTGGAACAGGGGGCGCTGAGCACAGATACGCAGTATTTT. The complete variable domain, with remaining parts taken from reference TRBV12-5 and TRBJ2-3, reads DARVTQTPRHKVTEMGQEVTMRCQPILGHNTVFWYRQTMMQGLELLAYFRNRAPLDDSGMPKDRFSAEMPDATLATLKIQPSEPRDSAVYFCASGLEQGALSTDTQYFGPGTRLTVL.